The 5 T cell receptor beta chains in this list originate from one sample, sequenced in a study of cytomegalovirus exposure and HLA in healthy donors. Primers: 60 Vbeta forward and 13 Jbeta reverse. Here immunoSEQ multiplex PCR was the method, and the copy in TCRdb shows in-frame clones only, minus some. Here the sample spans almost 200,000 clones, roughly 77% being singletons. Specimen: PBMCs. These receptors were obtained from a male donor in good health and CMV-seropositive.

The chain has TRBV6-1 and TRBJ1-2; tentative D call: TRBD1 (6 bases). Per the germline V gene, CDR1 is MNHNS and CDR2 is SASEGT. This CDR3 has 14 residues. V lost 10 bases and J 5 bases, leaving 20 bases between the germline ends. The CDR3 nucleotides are TGTGCCACCCCGCCTCTATGGACAGCATATGGCTACACCTTC. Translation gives CATPPLWTAYGYTF.

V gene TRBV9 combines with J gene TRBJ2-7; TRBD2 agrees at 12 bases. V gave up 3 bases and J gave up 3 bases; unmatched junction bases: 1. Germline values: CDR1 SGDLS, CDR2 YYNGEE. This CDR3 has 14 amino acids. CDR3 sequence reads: CASSETSGGYEQYF. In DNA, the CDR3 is TGTGCCAGCAGCGAGACTAGCGGGGGCTACGAGCAGTACTTC.

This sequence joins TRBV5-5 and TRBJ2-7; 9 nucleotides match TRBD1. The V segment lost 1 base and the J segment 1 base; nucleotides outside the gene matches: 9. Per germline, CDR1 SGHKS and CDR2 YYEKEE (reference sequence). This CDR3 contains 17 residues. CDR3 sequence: CASSLSQAGQGSYEQYF. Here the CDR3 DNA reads TGTGCCAGCAGCTTGTCCCAGGCGGGACAGGGTTCCTACGAGCAGTACTTC.

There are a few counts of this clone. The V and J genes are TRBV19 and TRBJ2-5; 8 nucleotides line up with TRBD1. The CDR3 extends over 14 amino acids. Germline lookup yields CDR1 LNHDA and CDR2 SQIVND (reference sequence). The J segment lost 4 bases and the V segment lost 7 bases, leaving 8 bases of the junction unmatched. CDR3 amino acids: CASTTGTGRETQYF. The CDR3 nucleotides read TGTGCCAGTACTACCGGGACAGGCAGAGAGACCCAGTACTTC.

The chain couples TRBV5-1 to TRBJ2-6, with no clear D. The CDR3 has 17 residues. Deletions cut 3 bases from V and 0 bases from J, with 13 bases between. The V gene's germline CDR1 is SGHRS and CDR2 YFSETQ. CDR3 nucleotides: TGCGCCAGCAGCTACAACACCCTCCTCTCTGGGGCCAACGTCCTGACTTTC. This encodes CASSYNTLLSGANVLTF.